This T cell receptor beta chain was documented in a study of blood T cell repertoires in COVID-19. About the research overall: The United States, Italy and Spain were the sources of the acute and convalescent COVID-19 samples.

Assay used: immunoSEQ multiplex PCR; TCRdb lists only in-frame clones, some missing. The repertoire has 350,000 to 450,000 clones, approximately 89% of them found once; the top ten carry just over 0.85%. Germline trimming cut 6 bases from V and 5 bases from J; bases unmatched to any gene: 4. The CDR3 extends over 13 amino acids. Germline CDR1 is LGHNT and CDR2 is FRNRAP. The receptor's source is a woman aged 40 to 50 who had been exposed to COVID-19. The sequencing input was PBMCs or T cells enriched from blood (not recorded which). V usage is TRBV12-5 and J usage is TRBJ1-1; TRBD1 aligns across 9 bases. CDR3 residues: CASGGTGRTEAFF. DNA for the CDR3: TGTGCTAGTGGAGGGACAGGGAGGACTGAAGCTTTCTTT.